This T cell receptor (beta chain) was recorded in a study of blood T cell repertoires in COVID-19. In germline, CDR1 is SGDLS, CDR2 YYNGEE. This CDR3 contains 16 residues. V lost 0 bases, J lost 8 bases, and 6 bases stayed unmatched. Using immunoSEQ multiplex PCR, the repertoire was profiled, and TCRdb retains in-frame clones only, with some absent. This sample yields some 270,000 clones, of which approximately 85% are seen a single time; approximately 5.5% belongs to the top ten. The TCR sequence derives from a woman of 80 years or more with COVID-19, enrolled during active disease. V is TRBV9 and J is TRBJ2-1; 12 bases agree with TRBD1. Sequencing input: peripheral blood. In DNA, the CDR3 is TGTGCCAGCAGCGTAGGCGGGACAGGGGGCGCCTATGAGCAGTTCTTC. It encodes CASSVGGTGGAYEQFF.